In this sample, the clone carrying this TCR beta chain turned up a few times. This record belongs to a study of T cells in Graves' hyperthyroidism and ophthalmopathy. Lactation, pregnancy, other autoimmune disease or uncontrolled infection led to exclusion of patients. The CDR3 runs 12 residues. Trimming pared 0 bases from V and 6 bases from J, leaving 6 bases between. CDR1 is SGHRS, CDR2 YFSETQ, per germline. TCR beta CDR3 sequences were amplified from RNA transcripts. The TCR CDR3 was amplified in a first-round RT-PCR using the HTBI primer set. TCRdb processed the multiplex PCR reads anew with MiXCR; each CDR3 protein has one entry. Among just over 550,000 distinct CDR3 sequences listed, about 45% were seen once.

The chain recombines TRBV5-1 with TRBJ1-2; D not certain. Input material: peripheral blood or thyroid tissue (not recorded which). The clonotype comes from a woman between 18 and 29 years old with Graves' hyperthyroidism. CDR3 sequence: CASSLAANGYTF. CDR3 DNA: TGCGCCAGCAGCTTGGCAGCAAATGGCTACACCTTC. The variable domain in full, completed from reference TRBV5-1 and TRBJ1-2, reads KAGVTQTPRYLIKTRGQQVTLSCSPISGHRSVSWYQQTPGQGLQFLFEYFSETQRNKGNFPGRFSGRQFSNSRSEMNVSTLELGDSALYLCASSLAANGYTFGSGTRLTVV.